This TCR beta chain was recorded in a study of blood T cells in healthy people across ages. A second PCR of 7 to 11 cycles used a sample-barcoded 5' primer and a J-beta primer mix. TCRdb fed the 5' RACE reads into MiXCR, producing one record per CDR3 protein. The sample includes around 710,000 distinct CDR3 sequences, 40% to 45% of them seen just once. Trimming pared 5 bases from V and 9 bases from J, leaving 17 bases between. Germline loops: CDR1 SEHNR, CDR2 FQNEAQ (reference sequence). This CDR3 contains 14 residues. A few counts support this clonotype. The TCR was taken from a woman aged 60-75 years in good health. This rearrangement joins TRBV7-9 to TRBJ2-4, with D perhaps matching TRBD1 (5 bases). Specimen: blood. The CDR3 sequence: CASSVVRGWGIQYF. DNA for the CDR3: TGTGCCAGCAGCGTAGTAAGGGGATGGGGCATTCAGTACTTC.